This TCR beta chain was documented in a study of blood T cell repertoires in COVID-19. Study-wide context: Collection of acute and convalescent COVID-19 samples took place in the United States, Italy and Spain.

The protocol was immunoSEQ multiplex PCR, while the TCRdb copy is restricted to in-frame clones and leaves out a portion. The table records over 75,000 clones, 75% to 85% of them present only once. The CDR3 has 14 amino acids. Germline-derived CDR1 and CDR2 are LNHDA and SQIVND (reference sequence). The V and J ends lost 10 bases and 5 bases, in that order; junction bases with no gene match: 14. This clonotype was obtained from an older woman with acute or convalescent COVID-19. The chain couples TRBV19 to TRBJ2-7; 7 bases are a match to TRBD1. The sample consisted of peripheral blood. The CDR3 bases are TGTGCCACCTCCTCCCGGAGACAGGGAAACGAGCAGTACTTC. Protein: CATSSRRQGNEQYF.